This entry concerns a single TCR beta chain. What it binds is unknown. This entry belongs to a study of shared clonotypes between healthy human individuals. Overall study results and limits: Naive subsets typically showed greater estimated richness than memory subsets. Clonotypes that were shared across a handful of donors made up around 4.6% of naive CD4 clonotypes.

Each PCR replicate from the sorted subsets contained about 200 ng DNA, which is tens of thousands of T cell genomes. Produced via immunoSEQ multiplex PCR; TCRdb's table is partial and in-frame only. Among some 2,000,000 clones listed, 85% to 95% were seen once. The sequence was collected from a man aged 18 to 30 in good health. Sequencing was done on a sample of naive CD4+ T cells sorted from blood. As for subset: CD45RA+ positively selected.

The CDR3 spells CASSYSTRSSGNTIYF. CDR3 nucleotide sequence: TGTGCCAGCAGTTACTCGACGAGGAGCTCTGGAAACACCATATATTTT. This chain joins TRBV6-5 and TRBJ1-3, with no clear D. The germline V and J ends were trimmed by 0 bases and 0 bases, with 9 bases remaining between them. This CDR3 is 16 amino acids long. The germline V gene encodes CDR1 MNHEY and CDR2 SVGAGI.